The sequence of this T cell receptor (beta chain) was determined in a study of T cell responses to AZD1222 COVID-19 vaccine. On this clone: The antigen is undetermined.

Notes on the study in general: Variant regions that are unmutated are reportedly the target of nearly half of spike-specific TCRs. Seropositivity was recorded at baseline in only 6 or 7 AZD1222 recipients.

Assay: immunoSEQ multiplex PCR; the TCRdb copy retains only in-frame clones and omits some. This table holds 90,000 to 150,000 clones, roughly 88% found once. This receptor was identified in an adult in good health. The sample in question was peripheral blood, obtained on day 0 of AZD1222 vaccination.

CDR3 sequence (DNA): TGTGCCACCAGCAGAGATCTTGAACGGAACACTGAAGCTTTCTTT. Translation gives CATSRDLERNTEAFF. The chain is built from TRBV15 and TRBJ1-1; the D is unclear. This CDR3 has 15 residues. V lost 0 bases, J lost 1 base, and 9 bases lay in between. Germline V gives CDR1 LNHNV, CDR2 YYDKDF (reference sequence).